This entry is about one T cell receptor beta chain. Deletions cut 7 bases from V and 5 bases from J, with 26 bases between. This CDR3 region has 18 residues. The study amplified TCR beta CDR3 regions using RNA transcripts. The workflow started with a first-round RT-PCR run with HTBI primers and then moved on to a second-round multiplex PCR. TCRdb passed the multiplex PCR reads through MiXCR, listing each CDR3 protein once. The repertoire has around 400,000 distinct CDR3 sequences, around a fifth of them found once; the top ten carry around 3.2%. The data originate from a study of Graves' ophthalmopathy and Graves' hyperthyroidism.

The sample consisted of peripheral blood. The rearrangement links TRBV12-3 or TRBV12-4 to TRBJ2-2, with D maybe TRBD2 (5 bases). This TCR came from a woman between 18 and 29 years old with stable Graves' hyperthyroidism. The CDR3 is CASTESRGMIGGTGELFF. The CDR3 DNA reads TGTGCCAGCACCGAAAGCCGGGGAATGATAGGTGGGACCGGGGAGCTGTTTTTT.